This TCR beta chain was sequenced for a study of T-cell reconstitution after alpha-beta-depleted transplantation in children. A library of TCRbeta sequences, prepared with unique molecular identifiers, was generated. TCRdb redid the calling of the PCR reads with MiXCR, one entry per CDR3 protein. The sample holds 400,000 to 450,000 distinct CDR3 sequences, 43% seen once. Between the trimmed V and J ends, which lost 2 bases and 7 bases, there was a span of 9 bases. CDR1 is MNHEY, CDR2 SMNVEV, per germline (reference sequence). This CDR3 is built from 13 residues. The source material was PBMCs, sampled before TCRalphabeta/CD19-depleted stem cell transplant. The receptor was derived from a girl aged 2 to 9 with aplastic anemia, due to receive a stem cell transplant. The gene calls are TRBV27 and TRBJ1-5; tentatively, D is TRBD1 (5 bases). The CDR3 nucleotides read TGTGCCAGCAGTTTACGGGGGGAGCAGCCCCAGCATTTT. It codes for CASSLRGEQPQHF.